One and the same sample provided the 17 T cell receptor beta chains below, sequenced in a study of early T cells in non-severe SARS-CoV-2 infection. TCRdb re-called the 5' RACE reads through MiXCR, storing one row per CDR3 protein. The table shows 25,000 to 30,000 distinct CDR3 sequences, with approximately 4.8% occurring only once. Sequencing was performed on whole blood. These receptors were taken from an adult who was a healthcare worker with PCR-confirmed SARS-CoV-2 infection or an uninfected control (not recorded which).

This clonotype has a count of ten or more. The CDR3 DNA reads TGTGCCAGCAGCGACGGGACTAGCGGGGACCTTTACAATGAGCAGTTCTTC. Protein product: CASSDGTSGDLYNEQFF. V is TRBV9 and J is TRBJ2-1, with 13 positions matching TRBD2. This CDR3 spans 17 amino acids. Per germline, CDR1 SGDLS and CDR2 YYNGEE. The ends lost 3 bases at V and 4 bases at J; junction bases unmatched: 7.

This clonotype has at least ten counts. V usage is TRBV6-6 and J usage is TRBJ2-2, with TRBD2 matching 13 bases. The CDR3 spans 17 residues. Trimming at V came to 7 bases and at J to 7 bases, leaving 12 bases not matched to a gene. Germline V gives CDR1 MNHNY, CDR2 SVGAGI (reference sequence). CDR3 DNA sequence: TGTGCCAGCACCCTCGGACTAGCGGGAGATCGGATCGGGGAGCTGTTTTTT. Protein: CASTLGLAGDRIGELFF.

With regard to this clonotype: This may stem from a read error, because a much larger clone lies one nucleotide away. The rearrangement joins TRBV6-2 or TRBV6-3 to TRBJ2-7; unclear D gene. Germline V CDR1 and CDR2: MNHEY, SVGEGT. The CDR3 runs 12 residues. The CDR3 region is CVSSYPRPEQYF. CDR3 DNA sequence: TGTGTCAGCAGTTACCCCCGTCCCGAGCAGTACTTC.

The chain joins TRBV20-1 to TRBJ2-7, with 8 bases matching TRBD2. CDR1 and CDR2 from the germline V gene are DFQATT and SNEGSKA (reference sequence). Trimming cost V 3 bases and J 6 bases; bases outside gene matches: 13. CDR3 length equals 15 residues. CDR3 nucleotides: TGCAGTGCTAGGCCCCCGGGACTAGGGAAGGGCGAGCAGTACTTC. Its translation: CSARPPGLGKGEQYF.

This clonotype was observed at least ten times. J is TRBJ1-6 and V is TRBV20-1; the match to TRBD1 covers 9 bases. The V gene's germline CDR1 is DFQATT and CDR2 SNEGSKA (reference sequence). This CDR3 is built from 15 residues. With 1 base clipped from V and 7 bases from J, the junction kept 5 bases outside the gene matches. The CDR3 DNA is TGCAGTGCTAGAGTAGGGACAGGGTGGAATTCACCCCTCCACTTT. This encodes CSARVGTGWNSPLHF.

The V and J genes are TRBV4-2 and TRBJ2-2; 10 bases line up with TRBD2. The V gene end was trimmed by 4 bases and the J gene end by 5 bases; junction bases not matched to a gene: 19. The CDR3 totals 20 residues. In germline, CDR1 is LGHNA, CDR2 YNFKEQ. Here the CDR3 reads CASSRPERGLAGARTGELFF. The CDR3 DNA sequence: TGTGCCAGCAGCCGCCCCGAGCGCGGGCTAGCGGGAGCGCGGACCGGGGAGCTGTTTTTT.

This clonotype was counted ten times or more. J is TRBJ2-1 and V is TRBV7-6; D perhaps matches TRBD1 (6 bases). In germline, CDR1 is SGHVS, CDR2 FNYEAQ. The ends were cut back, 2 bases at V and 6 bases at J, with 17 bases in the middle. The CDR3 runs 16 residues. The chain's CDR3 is CASSLIGSGASNEQFF. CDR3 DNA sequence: TGTGCCAGCAGCTTAATCGGGTCAGGGGCGAGCAATGAGCAGTTCTTC.

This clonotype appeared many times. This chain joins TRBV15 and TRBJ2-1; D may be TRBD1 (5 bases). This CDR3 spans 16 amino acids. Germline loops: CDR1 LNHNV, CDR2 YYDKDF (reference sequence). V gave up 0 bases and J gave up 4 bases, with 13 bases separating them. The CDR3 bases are TGTGCCACCAGCAGAGATGACAGCCTGACTTACAATGAGCAGTTCTTC. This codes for CATSRDDSLTYNEQFF.

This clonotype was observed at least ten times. The CDR3 nucleotides read TGTGCCAGCACGGGGACAGCAACCTACGAGCAGTACTTC. Its protein product is CASTGTATYEQYF. The V gene is TRBV28, the J gene TRBJ2-7, with 7 bases aligning to TRBD1. This CDR3 has 13 residues. Trimming at V came to 7 bases and at J to 2 bases, leaving 5 bases not matched to a gene. Per the germline V gene, CDR1 is MDHEN and CDR2 is SYDVKM.

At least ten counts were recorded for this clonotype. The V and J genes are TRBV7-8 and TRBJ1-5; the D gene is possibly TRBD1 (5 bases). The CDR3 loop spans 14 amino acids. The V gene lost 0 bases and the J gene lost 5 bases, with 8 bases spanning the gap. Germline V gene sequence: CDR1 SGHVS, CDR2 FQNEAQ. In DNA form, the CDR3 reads TGTGCCAGCAGCTTAGCGAGAGGGGATCAGCCCCAGCATTTT. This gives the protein CASSLARGDQPQHF.

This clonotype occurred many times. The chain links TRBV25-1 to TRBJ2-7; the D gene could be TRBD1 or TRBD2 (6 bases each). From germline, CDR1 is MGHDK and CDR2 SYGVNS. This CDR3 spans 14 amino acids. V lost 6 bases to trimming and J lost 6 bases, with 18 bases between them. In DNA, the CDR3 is TGTGCCAGCAGGGGGGCAGCTTGGGGGGCCGAGCAGTACTTC. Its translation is CASRGAAWGAEQYF.

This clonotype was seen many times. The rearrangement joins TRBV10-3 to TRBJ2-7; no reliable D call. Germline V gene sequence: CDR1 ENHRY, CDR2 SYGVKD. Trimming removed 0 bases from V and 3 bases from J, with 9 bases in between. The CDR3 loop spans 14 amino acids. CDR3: CAISESEEGYEQYF. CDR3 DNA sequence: TGTGCCATCAGTGAGTCTGAGGAAGGCTACGAGCAGTACTTC.

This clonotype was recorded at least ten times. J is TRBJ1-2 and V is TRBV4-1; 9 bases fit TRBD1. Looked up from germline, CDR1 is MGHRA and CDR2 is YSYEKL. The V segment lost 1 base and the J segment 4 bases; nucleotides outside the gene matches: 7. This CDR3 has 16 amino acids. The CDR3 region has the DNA TGCGCCAGCAGCCAAGCAGGACAGGGGCAAACCTATGGCTACACCTTC. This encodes CASSQAGQGQTYGYTF.

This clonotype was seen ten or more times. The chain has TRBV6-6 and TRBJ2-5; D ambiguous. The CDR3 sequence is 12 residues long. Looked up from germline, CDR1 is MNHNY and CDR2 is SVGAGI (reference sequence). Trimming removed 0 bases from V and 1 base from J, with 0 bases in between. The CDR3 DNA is TGTGCCAGCAGTTACTCCCAAGAGACCCAGTACTTC. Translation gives CASSYSQETQYF.

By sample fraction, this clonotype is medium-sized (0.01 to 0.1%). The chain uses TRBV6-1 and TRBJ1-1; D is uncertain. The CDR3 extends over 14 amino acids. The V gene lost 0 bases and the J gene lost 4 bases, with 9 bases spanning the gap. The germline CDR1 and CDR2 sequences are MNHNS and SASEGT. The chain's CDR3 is CASSEAGSPTEAFF. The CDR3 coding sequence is TGTGCCAGCAGTGAAGCGGGTAGCCCCACTGAAGCTTTCTTT.

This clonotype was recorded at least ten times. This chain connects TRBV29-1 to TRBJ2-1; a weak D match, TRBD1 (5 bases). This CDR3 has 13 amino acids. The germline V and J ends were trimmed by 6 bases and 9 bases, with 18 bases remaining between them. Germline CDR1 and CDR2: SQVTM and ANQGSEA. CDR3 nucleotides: TGCAGCGTAGCTGACAGCTTAAAGGGTGAGCAGTTCTTC. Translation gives CSVADSLKGEQFF.

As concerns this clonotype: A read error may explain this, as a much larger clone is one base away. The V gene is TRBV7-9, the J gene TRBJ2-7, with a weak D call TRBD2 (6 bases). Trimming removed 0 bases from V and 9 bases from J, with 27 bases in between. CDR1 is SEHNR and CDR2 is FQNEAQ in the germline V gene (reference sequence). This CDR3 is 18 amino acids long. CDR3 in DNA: TGTGCCAGCAGCTTAGCGCGGGGCCTGGCTTCTACCCCGACGGGGCAGTACTTC. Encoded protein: CASSLARGLASTPTGQYF.